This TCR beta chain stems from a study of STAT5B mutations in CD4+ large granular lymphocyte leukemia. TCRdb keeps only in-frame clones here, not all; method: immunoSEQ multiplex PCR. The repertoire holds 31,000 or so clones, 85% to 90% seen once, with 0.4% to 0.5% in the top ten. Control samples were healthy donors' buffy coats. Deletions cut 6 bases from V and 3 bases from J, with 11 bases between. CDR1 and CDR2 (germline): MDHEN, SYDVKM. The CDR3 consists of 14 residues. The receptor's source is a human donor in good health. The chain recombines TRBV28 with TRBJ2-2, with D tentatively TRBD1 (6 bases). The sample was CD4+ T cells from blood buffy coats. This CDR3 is CASRYPGDTGELFF. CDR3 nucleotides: TGTGCCAGCAGGTACCCAGGGGACACCGGGGAGCTGTTTTTT.